The 19 T cell receptor beta chains presented below share a single source sample, sequenced in a study of blood T cell repertoires in COVID-19. Clones were read by immunoSEQ multiplex PCR, and TCRdb kept only the in-frame ones, dropping some. The table includes some 65,000 clones, roughly 86% detected once. Sequences were obtained from peripheral blood. Receptor source: a man in his forties with COVID-19, enrolled during active disease.

The chain links TRBV18 to TRBJ1-2; 8 bases are shared with TRBD1. V shed 0 bases, J shed 8 bases, and the junction held 5 bases outside the gene matches. The CDR3 is 14 amino acids. Germline V gene lookup returns CDR1 KGHSH and CDR2 LQKENI. The CDR3 bases are TGTGCCAGCTCACCACCGGGACAGGAATACGGCTACACCTTC. This encodes CASSPPGQEYGYTF.

The chain links TRBV27 to TRBJ2-1; 9 nucleotides agree with TRBD2. There are 18 residues in the CDR3. V shed 3 bases and J 8 bases; nucleotides not matched to a gene: 17. Germline V gene lookup returns CDR1 MNHEY and CDR2 SMNVEV (reference sequence). CDR3 protein: CASSFNPTFAGGRDEQFF. Here the CDR3 DNA reads TGTGCCAGCAGTTTCAACCCCACGTTCGCGGGGGGGCGGGATGAGCAGTTCTTC.

The chain is built from TRBV6-5 and TRBJ1-2; TRBD1 is a possible D gene (5 bases). The germline V and J ends were trimmed by 0 bases and 4 bases, with 15 bases remaining between them. CDR3 length: 16 amino acids. Germline values: CDR1 MNHEY, CDR2 SVGAGI. CDR3 loop: CASSYSTGGRGYGYTF. The CDR3 DNA follows: TGTGCCAGCAGTTACTCAACGGGGGGGAGAGGCTATGGCTACACCTTC.

The rearrangement joins TRBV27 to TRBJ2-2, with TRBD2 matching 8 bases. The CDR3 runs 15 residues. V gave up 7 bases and J gave up 3 bases; unmatched junction bases: 7. The germline CDR1 and CDR2 sequences are MNHEY and SMNVEV (reference sequence). The CDR3 nucleotides are TGTGCCAGCAAGTTTAGTAGCGGGGACACCGGGGAGCTGTTTTTT. Translating gives CASKFSSGDTGELFF.

The rearrangement uses TRBV19 and TRBJ1-2; no clear D gene. Germline assignment: CDR1 LNHDA and CDR2 SQIVND (reference sequence). Trimming took off 3 bases at V and 4 bases at J, with 12 bases between the two ends. The CDR3 extends over 14 amino acids. The CDR3 nucleotides read TGTGCCAGTAGTATCCGAGGGAGGGCCTATGGCTACACCTTC. Amino acids: CASSIRGRAYGYTF.

The chain links TRBV6-5 to TRBJ1-4, with D perhaps TRBD1 (6 bases). The germline V gene encodes CDR1 MNHEY and CDR2 SVGAGI. V lost 7 bases and J lost 3, with 15 bases in between. The CDR3 length is 15 residues. The CDR3 reads CASTRGAGANEKLFF. The CDR3 DNA reads as TGTGCCAGCACCCGAGGTGCAGGGGCTAATGAAAAACTGTTTTTT.

The chain uses TRBV25-1 and TRBJ2-7, with 7 positions matching TRBD1. After removal of 8 bases from V and 0 bases from J, the junction contained 4 bases not matched to a gene. This CDR3 comprises 13 residues. Germline V gene sequence: CDR1 MGHDK, CDR2 SYGVNS. CDR3 nucleotide sequence: TGTGCCAGCCGGGGACAGAACTCCTACGAGCAGTACTTC. Translating it yields CASRGQNSYEQYF.

V usage is TRBV11-2 and J usage is TRBJ2-3; 7 nucleotides match TRBD2. The CDR3 consists of 15 residues. The germline CDR1 and CDR2 sequences are SGHAT and FQNNGV. J lost 4 bases, V lost 2 bases, and 6 bases had no gene match. For the CDR3, the DNA is TGTGCCAGCAGCTTACGCGGGGGAGAGGCAGATACGCAGTATTTT. Its protein product is CASSLRGGEADTQYF.

The rearrangement joins TRBV6-5 to TRBJ2-7, with a possible D match to TRBD1 (6 bases). CDR1 is MNHEY, CDR2 SVGAGI, per germline. The ends were cut back, 6 bases at V and 0 bases at J, with 12 bases in the middle. The CDR3 has 14 amino acids. The CDR3 DNA reads as TGTGCCAGCAGCGTTGACAGGAGCTCCTACGAGCAGTACTTC. This gives the protein CASSVDRSSYEQYF.

J is TRBJ2-1 and V is TRBV3-1 (or the pseudogene TRBV3-2); tentative D call: TRBD2 (6 bases). The germline V gene has CDR1 LGHDT and CDR2 YNNKEL (reference sequence). The CDR3 loop spans 14 amino acids. The V end lost 4 bases, the J end lost 5 bases, and 12 bases lay between the germline ends. CDR3 loop: CASSPSWGDNEQFF. The CDR3 bases are TGTGCCAGCAGCCCGAGCTGGGGGGACAATGAGCAGTTCTTC.

This chain links TRBV29-1 with TRBJ2-2, with D hard to call. Trimming left V 4 bases short and J 0 bases short, with 6 bases between. Germline V lookup: CDR1 SQVTM, CDR2 ANQGSEA. The CDR3 sequence is 13 residues long. DNA of the CDR3: TGCAGCGTTGGTCAGGCGAACACCGGGGAGCTGTTTTTT. It translates to CSVGQANTGELFF.

In DNA, the CDR3 is TGTGCCAGCAGCCCGTCTTCTGGAAACACCATATATTTT. Translation gives CASSPSSGNTIYF. The chain links TRBV7-9 to TRBJ1-3, with D uncertain. V lost 5 bases to trimming and J lost 1 base, with 6 bases between them. From germline, CDR1 is SEHNR and CDR2 FQNEAQ (reference sequence). The CDR3 contains 13 residues.

This rearrangement joins TRBV5-6 to TRBJ1-2; D unclear. The CDR3 totals 12 residues. Germline V gene sequence: CDR1 SGHDT, CDR2 YYEEEE. Trimming took 3 bases from V and 7 from J, leaving 10 bases between them. CDR3 loop: CASSSGSAGYTF. In DNA, the CDR3 is TGTGCCAGCAGCTCAGGATCGGCTGGCTACACCTTC. Drawing the rest from reference TRBV5-6 and TRBJ1-2, the complete variable domain is DAGVTQSPTHLIKTRGQQVTLRCSPKSGHDTVSWYQQALGQGPQFIFQYYEEEERQRGNFPDRFSGHQFPNYSSELNVNALLLGDSALYLCASSSGSAGYTFGSGTRLTVV.

Regarding this clone: An end of the junction differs from the germline gene, which may be a read error. The chain has TRBV7-7 and TRBJ2-6; perhaps TRBD1 as D (6 bases). The germline CDR1 and CDR2 sequences are SSHAT and FNYEAQ (reference sequence). The CDR3 has 14 amino acids. Here the CDR3 DNA reads TGTGCCAGCAGCTCCTCAGGGGATCGGGCCAACGTGGCTTTC. Encoded protein: CASSSSGDRANVAF. The variable domain in full, completed from reference TRBV7-7 and TRBJ2-6, reads GAGVSQSPRYKVTKRGQDVTLRCDPISSHATLYWYQQALGQGPEFLTYFNYEAQPDKSGLPSDRFSAERPEGSISTLTIQRTEQRDSAMYRCASSSSGDRANVAFGAGSRLTVL.

The chain links TRBV6-5 to TRBJ2-3; D perhaps matches TRBD1 (5 bases). The CDR3 loop spans 13 amino acids. Trimming left V 9 bases short and J 0 bases short, with 10 bases between. Per the germline V gene, CDR1 is MNHEY and CDR2 is SVGAGI. CDR3 region: CASQGTSTDTQYF. CDR3 DNA sequence: TGTGCCAGTCAGGGTACTAGCACAGATACGCAGTATTTT.

Of note for this clone: Other DNA sequences in the same sample also yield this CDR3. The rearrangement links TRBV5-4 to TRBJ2-7; 10 bases are shared with TRBD1. CDR1 is SGHNT and CDR2 is YYREEE in the germline V gene (reference sequence). This CDR3 contains 15 residues. The J segment lost 0 bases and the V segment lost 4 bases, leaving 4 bases of the junction unmatched. CDR3 protein: CASSLGQGSSYEQYF. The DNA of the CDR3 is TGTGCCAGCAGCCTGGGACAGGGGTCCTCCTACGAGCAGTACTTC.

The chain couples TRBV6-1 to TRBJ2-1, with D perhaps TRBD1 (5 bases). Germline V gene lookup returns CDR1 MNHNS and CDR2 SASEGT. V was shortened by 3 bases and J by 7 bases, with 7 bases between the two germline ends. The CDR3 loop spans 12 amino acids. For the CDR3, the DNA is TGTGCCAGCAGTGAGACAGTTAATGAGCAGTTCTTC. It specifies CASSETVNEQFF.

This clone was counted a single time. V usage is TRBV20-1 and J usage is TRBJ2-7, with D perhaps matching TRBD2 (6 bases). Germline V CDR1 and CDR2: DFQATT, SNEGSKA (reference sequence). The CDR3 covers 11 residues. Trimming cost V 3 bases and J 6 bases, with 9 bases left between them. The CDR3 nucleotides read TGCAGTGCTAGTCTGGGAGGCGAGCAGTACTTC. Protein product: CSASLGGEQYF.

The table lists this clone with a count of one. The V call is TRBV4-1, the J call TRBJ1-2; D possibly corresponds to TRBD1 (5 bases). Germline V gene lookup returns CDR1 MGHRA and CDR2 YSYEKL. Deletions cut 4 bases from V and 4 bases from J, with 13 bases between. CDR3 length: 14 residues. CDR3 region: CASSRAGLGYGYTF. DNA for the CDR3: TGCGCCAGCAGCCGGGCGGGGCTGGGCTATGGCTACACCTTC.